Included here is one T cell receptor beta chain sequence, with context. Its antigen is still unknown. No clone much larger than this one lies a single base away; base qualities are absent. Participants in the prospective study were aged about 18 to 90 years, lived in about two dozen United States geographic areas, and enrolled through a virtual design. In the prospective study, cohorts were assigned on the basis of participant-reported clinical history obtained from a screening survey and a study questionnaire. In the prospective study, mobile phlebotomists collected whole blood, serum and a nasopharyngeal or oropharyngeal swab from each participant. Over a roughly two-month period, participants in the prospective study had the option of providing additional blood draws and questionnaires. Before DNA extraction, prospective study blood samples were shipped either frozen or at room temperature. CDR1 SEHNR and CDR2 FQNEAQ were looked up in the germline V gene (reference sequence). V sheds 1 base and J sheds 4 bases, leaving 17 bases between their ends. Reading from cysteine to phenylalanine, the CDR3 counts 16 amino acids. The sequence is cut down to CDR3 DNA, 48 bases in frame from base 1.

The source of the sample is a study of blood T cell repertoires in COVID-19 (dated by TCRdb to between 2020 and 2021). With regard to the full study: Samples from collaborators originated in the United States, Italy and Spain and spanned both the acute and convalescent phases of COVID-19. The prospective study material was composed of cDNA or gDNA derived from T cells, B-cell-depleted T cells, or PBMCs. The dataset comprised deeply sampled blood TCRbeta repertoires from subjects exposed to, actively infected with, or recovered from COVID-19. The repertoires were released in a freely available public database intended as a resource for research on the immune response to SARS-CoV-2. The samples were drawn from the first 160 participants of the ongoing ImmuneRACE study and from roughly 1,300 subjects provided by 6 global collaborators. Nearly every sample came with metadata listing a de-identified subject ID, COVID-19 status, age in years and sex. HLA class I and class II types, where available, came from metadata supplied by the sample provider rather than from assay-based typing. Broader findings and caveats from the paper: The quantity of clinical and demographic metadata differed by source and by participant and was supplied without curation.

The immunoSEQ Assay, a bias-controlled multiplex PCR, was used to amplify TCRbeta CDR3 regions from genomic DNA. The original methods were these. The number of nucleated cells in each sample was estimated from the amplification of reference gene primers within the assay. Sequence reads were collapsed and filtered to measure the absolute abundance of every unique TCRbeta CDR3 rearrangement. For each sample, productive Simpson clonality was calculated as the square root of Simpson's diversity index over productive rearrangements. TCRdb limited this immuneACCESS table to in-frame rearrangements with V and J called. A share of clones is missing; checked studies link under half to unresolved V genes, and the rest is unexplained. D and trimming come from the DNA, and the V and J calls and clone size come from that table. This sample holds a few hundred thousand clones; just under 85% were observed only once. The biggest ten clones account for approximately 1.3% of the sample.

This clonotype originated in a woman between 40 and 50 years old with acute COVID-19. The sample taken for sequencing was PBMCs or T cells enriched from blood (not recorded which). The chain links TRBV7-9 with TRBJ2-7; perhaps TRBD2 is the D gene, with 6 bases matching. The DNA sequence is given as TGTGCCAGCAGCTTAGGACAAGGGACTCCTGGGTACGAGCAGTACTTC. Protein translation: CASSLGQGTPGYEQYF.